What follows are 15 T cell receptor beta chains derived from one specimen sequenced in a study of blood T cell repertoires in COVID-19. Assay: immunoSEQ multiplex PCR; the TCRdb copy retains only in-frame clones and omits some. The data hold about 57,000 clones, with 65% to 80% observed a single time. The sample taken for sequencing was peripheral blood. These receptor sequences come from a man aged 60 to 69 with acute or convalescent COVID-19.

The genes are TRBV15 and TRBJ1-5; a weak D match, TRBD1 (6 bases). The germline V gene encodes CDR1 LNHNV and CDR2 YYDKDF (reference sequence). This CDR3 spans 17 amino acids. V lost 4 bases and J lost 0, with 16 bases in between. CDR3 coding DNA: TGTGCCACCAGCAAACATATTGGACAGAGTAGCAATCAGCCCCAGCATTTT. Translated: CATSKHIGQSSNQPQHF.

The genes are TRBV7-3 and TRBJ2-2; tentatively, D is TRBD1 (5 bases). Germline V lookup: CDR1 SGHTA, CDR2 FQGTGA. V was shortened by 4 bases and J by 4 bases, with 16 bases between the two germline ends. This CDR3 region has 16 residues. CDR3 sequence (DNA): TGTGCCAGCAGCTCCTTTCAGGGTATTCGCACCGGGGAGCTGTTTTTT. Translated, it gives CASSSFQGIRTGELFF.

The chain links TRBV12-2 to TRBJ2-1; the DNA was not used to check the table's D call, TRBD2. TRBV12-2 is an annotated pseudogene. The CDR3 length is 19 residues. CDR3 DNA: TGTGCAAGTCGCCCCCAAGATAACAGGGCGGGAGACGGGTACAATGAGCAGTTCTTC. Amino acids: CASRPQDNRAGDGYNEQFF.

The chain recombines TRBV10-3 with TRBJ1-1, with D possibly TRBD1 on 5 matching bases. Germline values: CDR1 ENHRY, CDR2 SYGVKD. The CDR3 runs to 12 residues. V shed 10 bases and J shed 6 bases, with 15 bases lying between them. CDR3 bases: TGTGCCACCGGGGAGGACAACGCTGAAGCTTTCTTT. It yields the protein CATGEDNAEAFF.

This clone showed up just a few times. The V gene is TRBV6-5, the J gene TRBJ1-5; no reliable D call. This CDR3 has 12 residues. Germline CDR1 is MNHEY and CDR2 is SVGAGI. Trimming cost V 8 bases and J 0 bases, with 5 bases left between them. As DNA, the CDR3 is TGTGCCAGCCGGAGTAGCAATCAGCCCCAGCATTTT. Translating it yields CASRSSNQPQHF.

The CDR3 DNA sequence: TGTGCCAGCAGCAAAAGTAGGCCCCAGCATTTT. This gives the protein CASSKSRPQHF. This chain connects TRBV21-1 to TRBJ1-5. TRBV21-1 is annotated as a pseudogene. The CDR3 spans 11 residues.

This clone has more than one count but fewer than ten. The V call is TRBV6-6, the J call TRBJ2-1; D is uncertain. The germline V gene encodes CDR1 MNHNY and CDR2 SVGAGI (reference sequence). The ends were cut back, 6 bases at V and 6 bases at J, with 9 bases in the middle. The CDR3 is 12 amino acids. CDR3 sequence: CASSRISNEQFF. In DNA, the CDR3 is TGTGCCAGCAGCAGGATTAGCAATGAGCAGTTCTTC.

This chain connects TRBV28 to TRBJ1-5; possible D gene TRBD1, 5 bases. The CDR3 has 17 residues. The V gene's germline CDR1 is MDHEN and CDR2 SYDVKM. V was cut by 3 bases and J by 0 bases, with 15 bases left in between. CDR3 coding DNA: TGTGCCAGCAGTTTGATAGGGGCTCTATATAGCAATCAGCCCCAGCATTTT. It encodes CASSLIGALYSNQPQHF.

The J gene is TRBJ1-5, the V gene TRBV30; D unresolved. The V end was cut by 0 bases, the J end by 6 bases, with 12 bases between. Germline V gives CDR1 GTSNPN, CDR2 SVGIG (reference sequence). The CDR3 spans 14 residues. CDR3 bases: TGTGCCTGGAGTGTACTAAAATACGCTCAGCCCCAGCATTTT. It encodes CAWSVLKYAQPQHF.

The chain is built from TRBV19 and TRBJ2-5; tentatively, D is TRBD1 (6 bases). V lost 5 bases and J lost 6, with 16 bases in between. This CDR3 comprises 14 residues. Germline V gene lookup returns CDR1 LNHDA and CDR2 SQIVND (reference sequence). The CDR3 loop reads CASSPPAGAKTQYF. The CDR3, as DNA: TGTGCCAGTAGTCCCCCGGCAGGGGCAAAGACCCAGTACTTC.

The V gene is TRBV6-2 or TRBV6-3, the J gene TRBJ1-1, with no clear D. This CDR3 has 14 amino acids. CDR1 MNHEY and CDR2 SVGEGT come from the germline V gene. Trimming took off 0 bases at V and 7 bases at J, with 12 bases between the two ends. CDR3 sequence (DNA): TGTGCCAGCAGTTACTCACCGGGTGCGATTGAAGCTTTCTTT. It yields the protein CASSYSPGAIEAFF.

The J gene is TRBJ2-2, the V gene TRBV28; TRBD2 is a possible D gene (5 bases). Germline-derived CDR1 and CDR2 are MDHEN and SYDVKM. V dropped 7 bases and J dropped 4 bases, with 19 bases sitting between them. This CDR3 is built from 16 residues. The CDR3, as DNA: TGTGCCAGCACCCCAATTCCCCCCCGGGGCACCGGGGAGCTGTTTTTT. Its protein is CASTPIPPRGTGELFF.

This clone was detected a few times. The chain is built from TRBV7-3 and TRBJ2-3; D is unresolved. The CDR3 is 14 amino acids. V was shortened by 4 bases and J by 1 base, with 9 bases between the two germline ends. CDR1 is SGHTA, CDR2 FQGTGA, per germline. Here the CDR3 DNA reads TGTGCCAGCAGCTACCAGTTCGGCACAGATACGCAGTATTTT. It specifies CASSYQFGTDTQYF. The full variable domain, its missing parts supplied by reference TRBV7-3 and TRBJ2-3, is GAGVSQTPSNKVTEKGKYVELRCDPISGHTALYWYRQSLGQGPEFLIYFQGTGAADDSGLPNDRFFAVRPEGSVSTLKIQRTERGDSAVYLCASSYQFGTDTQYFGPGTRLTVL.

This clone was detected a few times. The CDR3 DNA is TGCGCCAGCAGCCCGGCCCGGGGGGGGACTGAAGCTTTCTTT. Translating gives CASSPARGGTEAFF. The rearrangement uses TRBV4-1 and TRBJ1-1, with D perhaps TRBD1 (5 bases). The V and J ends lost 4 bases and 5 bases respectively, with 14 bases between them. Looked up from germline, CDR1 is MGHRA and CDR2 is YSYEKL. The CDR3 covers 14 residues.

CDR3 sequence: CATSDQGQGYNEQFF. CDR3 DNA: TGTGCCACCAGTGATCAGGGACAGGGTTACAATGAGCAGTTCTTC. This chain uses TRBV24-1 with TRBJ2-1; TRBD1 matches 9 bases. CDR1 and CDR2 from the germline V gene are KGHDR and SFDVKD. This CDR3 is built from 15 residues. The ends lost 3 bases at V and 4 bases at J; junction bases unmatched: 3.